The 23 T cell receptor beta chains given below trace back to one sample, sequenced in a study of CD8 T cells in ankylosing spondylitis (dated by TCRdb to 2017 to 2019). The library was prepared using 5' RACE. For sequencing, an Illumina HiSeq 2500 was employed. TCRdb reprocessed the public reads (quality trimming at Q25 with fastp, clone calling with MiXCR) and kept in-frame beta chains. Here each entry gathers all rows of one CDR3 protein and keeps the most common genes and DNA. The sample includes 290,000 or so distinct CDR3 sequences, with 20% to 25% observed a single time. The ten largest clonotypes hold 3.5% of the sample. Source material: blood, either unsorted or a sorted T cell fraction (not recorded which). These receptors originate from a female donor with ankylosing spondylitis or in good health (not recorded which).

The J gene is TRBJ1-1, the V gene TRBV6-1; D gene ambiguous. The CDR3 contains 14 residues. The V end lost 7 bases, the J end lost 3 bases, and 15 bases lay between the germline ends. Per the germline V gene, CDR1 is MNHNS and CDR2 is SASEGT. The DNA for the CDR3 is TGTGCCAGCAACTTGGATGGGGTGGACACTGAAGCTTTCTTT. It is translated as CASNLDGVDTEAFF.

V gene TRBV6-4 combines with J gene TRBJ1-1; perhaps TRBD1 as D (6 bases). V was cut by 7 bases and J by 11 bases, with 14 bases left in between. The CDR3 runs to 11 residues. The V gene's germline CDR1 is MRHNA and CDR2 SNTAGT. As DNA, the CDR3 is TGTGCCAGCAACCGCCGGGGGGGCGCTTTCTTT. This encodes CASNRRGGAFF.

This clonotype was seen a few times. The rearrangement joins TRBV14 to TRBJ2-1; the D gene could be TRBD1 or TRBD2 (5 bases each). The CDR3 has 16 residues. In germline, CDR1 is SGHDN, CDR2 FVKESK. V was cut by 0 bases and J by 2 bases, with 11 bases left in between. CDR3 region: CASSQEDWGTYNEQFF. For the CDR3, the DNA is TGTGCCAGCAGCCAAGAGGACTGGGGGACCTACAATGAGCAGTTCTTC.

This chain links TRBV20-1 with TRBJ1-1; D gene unclear. The germline gives CDR1 DFQATT, CDR2 SNEGSKA (reference sequence). There are 15 residues in the CDR3. V was cut by 5 bases and J by 5 bases, with 21 bases left in between. CDR3 sequence reads: CSARRAQTLRTEAFF. The CDR3 DNA reads as TGCAGTGCTCGCCGGGCCCAAACCTTACGGACTGAAGCTTTCTTT.

This clonotype has ten or more counts. The chain employs TRBV20-1 and TRBJ2-7; 7 nucleotides agree with TRBD1. The CDR3 loop spans 14 amino acids. CDR1 and CDR2 (germline): DFQATT, SNEGSKA (reference sequence). With V trimmed by 1 base and J by 2 bases, 5 bases remained unmatched. The CDR3 coding sequence is TGCAGTGCTAGAGTTGCCGGGACAGCCTACGAGCAGTACTTC. Translated, it gives CSARVAGTAYEQYF.

The V and J genes are TRBV27 and TRBJ1-6, with a possible D match to TRBD1 (5 bases). Germline lookup yields CDR1 MNHEY and CDR2 SMNVEV (reference sequence). This CDR3 spans 17 amino acids. V lost 6 bases to trimming and J lost 7 bases, with 22 bases between them. CDR3 in amino acids: CASSQIGGGEGNSPLHF. CDR3 in DNA: TGTGCCAGCAGCCAAATCGGGGGAGGGGAGGGAAATTCACCCCTCCACTTT.

The rearrangement uses TRBV20-1 and TRBJ1-1, with TRBD1 as a possible D gene (5 bases). V was pared by 2 bases and J by 8 bases, with 15 bases between. CDR1 is DFQATT and CDR2 is SNEGSKA in the germline V gene (reference sequence). This CDR3 comprises 13 residues. This CDR3 is CSARPGGYLEAFF. The CDR3 bases are TGCAGTGCTAGACCGGGGGGTTACTTAGAAGCTTTCTTT.

This clonotype was picked up a small number of times. The chain recombines TRBV11-2 with TRBJ2-2; 7 bases line up with TRBD1. Trimming cost V 5 bases and J 5 bases; bases outside gene matches: 11. The CDR3 extends over 16 amino acids. The germline gives CDR1 SGHAT, CDR2 FQNNGV. CDR3 sequence reads: CASSQRTGSLTGELFF. The CDR3, as DNA: TGTGCCAGCAGCCAAAGGACAGGCTCCCTTACCGGGGAGCTGTTTTTT.

This clonotype was picked up many times. The V gene is TRBV11-2, the J gene TRBJ1-4; D unresolved. The V gene's germline CDR1 is SGHAT and CDR2 FQNNGV. The CDR3 sequence is 14 residues long. V was cut by 3 bases and J by 1 base, with 6 bases left in between. The CDR3 protein is CASSFGGTNEKLFF. CDR3 nucleotide sequence: TGTGCCAGCAGCTTCGGCGGAACTAATGAAAAACTGTTTTTT.

This clonotype was observed at least ten times. The V call is TRBV6-5, the J call TRBJ1-1; the D is unclear. Trimming cost V 2 bases and J 1 base, with 8 bases left between them. Germline V lookup: CDR1 MNHEY, CDR2 SVGAGI. This CDR3 has 14 residues. The CDR3 region is CASSYDLGNTEAFF. CDR3 sequence (DNA): TGTGCCAGCAGTTACGATCTTGGGAACACTGAAGCTTTCTTT.

This clonotype has just a few counts. The V call is TRBV29-1, the J call TRBJ2-7; perhaps TRBD2 as D (5 bases). The germline V gene has CDR1 SQVTM and CDR2 ANQGSEA. The CDR3 loop spans 15 amino acids. The ends were cut back, 4 bases at V and 4 bases at J, with 20 bases in the middle. CDR3 amino acids: CSVVEFNYEGYEQYF. The DNA of the CDR3 is TGCAGCGTTGTAGAATTTAACTACGAGGGATACGAGCAGTACTTC.

This clonotype has a single count. The gene calls are TRBV7-9 and TRBJ2-1, with TRBD2 matching 7 bases. The length of the CDR3 is 16 residues. The ends lost 7 bases at V and 0 bases at J; junction bases unmatched: 9. Germline-derived CDR1 and CDR2 are SEHNR and FQNEAQ (reference sequence). CDR3 coding DNA: TGTGCCAGCACGTTTGTAGCGGGTACCTCCTACAATGAGCAGTTCTTC. Protein product: CASTFVAGTSYNEQFF.

The V call is TRBV5-6, the J call TRBJ2-5; 11 nucleotides line up with TRBD1. The germline gives CDR1 SGHDT, CDR2 YYEEEE. This CDR3 is 15 amino acids long. Trimming at V came to 3 bases and at J to 5 bases, leaving 6 bases not matched to a gene. DNA of the CDR3: TGTGCCAGCAGCTGGACAGGGGGCCGGGTGGAGACCCAGTACTTC. The encoded protein is CASSWTGGRVETQYF.

The chain carries TRBV20-1 and TRBJ2-5; no clear D. Germline V gene data show CDR1 as DFQATT and CDR2 as SNEGSKA (reference sequence). V lost 7 bases to trimming and J lost 5 bases, with 14 bases between them. The CDR3 is 12 residues long. The CDR3 DNA follows: TGCAGTGTCCGGACCCTCCGGGAGACCCAGTACTTC. This translates into CSVRTLRETQYF.

This clonotype was counted at least ten times. The chain is built from TRBV12-3 or TRBV12-4 and TRBJ2-5; D possibly corresponds to TRBD1 (5 bases). Trimming removed 3 bases from V and 3 bases from J, with 8 bases in between. This CDR3 comprises 13 residues. This CDR3 reads CASSLGQKETQYF. The CDR3 DNA follows: TGTGCCAGCAGTTTGGGGCAGAAAGAGACCCAGTACTTC.

This clonotype came up a few times. This chain uses TRBV7-9 with TRBJ2-1, with unresolved D. Germline V lookup: CDR1 SEHNR, CDR2 FQNEAQ (reference sequence). This CDR3 region has 11 residues. V was cut by 3 bases and J by 9 bases, with 6 bases left in between. CDR3 protein: CASSLFIEQFF. The CDR3 nucleotides read TGTGCCAGCAGCTTGTTTATTGAGCAGTTCTTC.

This clonotype was counted between two and nine times. V is TRBV3-1 and J is TRBJ2-3; TRBD2 is a possible D gene (5 bases). Germline loops: CDR1 LGHDT, CDR2 YNNKEL (reference sequence). Trimming took 1 base from V and 8 from J, leaving 19 bases between them. The CDR3 consists of 16 residues. CDR3: CASSQGETGWESTQYF. The CDR3 DNA sequence: TGTGCCAGCAGCCAAGGCGAAACGGGATGGGAGAGTACGCAGTATTTT.

This clonotype has just a few counts. CDR3 region: CATLPRDRGNTEAFF. CDR3 nucleotide sequence: TGTGCCACCTTGCCTAGAGACAGGGGGAACACTGAAGCTTTCTTT. The rearrangement uses TRBV3-1 and TRBJ1-1; 8 nucleotides agree with TRBD1. Germline V gene data show CDR1 as LGHDT and CDR2 as YNNKEL (reference sequence). V gave up 10 bases and J gave up 1 base; unmatched junction bases: 11. This CDR3 is built from 15 residues.

The chain is built from TRBV7-2 and TRBJ1-5, with unresolved D. The V gene lost 3 bases and the J gene lost 4 bases, with 13 bases spanning the gap. Germline lookup yields CDR1 SGHTA and CDR2 FQGNSA. This CDR3 comprises 15 residues. Written as DNA, the CDR3 is TGTGCCAGCAGCTTTCTATCCTCCGGTAATCAGCCCCAGCATTTT. Translated, it gives CASSFLSSGNQPQHF. Drawing the rest from reference TRBV7-2 and TRBJ1-5, the complete variable domain is GAGVSQSPSNKVTEKGKDVELRCDPISGHTALYWYRQSLGQGLEFLIYFQGNSAPDKSGLPSDRFSAERTGGSVSTLTIQRTQQEDSAVYLCASSFLSSGNQPQHFGDGTRLSIL.

J is TRBJ2-1 and V is TRBV5-1; tentative D call: TRBD2 (5 bases). CDR1 is SGHRS, CDR2 YFSETQ, per germline. This CDR3 is built from 15 residues. Between the trimmed V and J ends, which lost 3 bases and 5 bases, there was a span of 15 bases. CDR3 loop: CASSSTQEVNNEQFF. DNA of the CDR3: TGCGCCAGCAGCTCGACCCAGGAGGTGAACAATGAGCAGTTCTTC.

The CDR3 loop is CASSLWGGEDNEQFF. CDR3 DNA sequence: TGCGCCAGCAGCTTGTGGGGGGGAGAAGACAATGAGCAGTTCTTC. The chain links TRBV5-1 to TRBJ2-1; 7 bases agree with TRBD2. The CDR3 totals 15 residues. From germline, CDR1 is SGHRS and CDR2 YFSETQ. J gave up 5 bases and V 1 base, and 6 bases lay outside the gene matches.

The V call is TRBV7-2, the J call TRBJ2-3; possible D gene TRBD2, 5 bases. This CDR3 is built from 12 residues. The germline gives CDR1 SGHTA, CDR2 FQGNSA. Trimming stripped 5 bases from V and 4 bases from J, with 7 bases between. Here the CDR3 DNA reads TGTGCCAGCAGCCCGGGATCAGATACGCAGTATTTT. As protein: CASSPGSDTQYF.

This chain uses TRBV11-2 with TRBJ2-1; 9 bases fit TRBD2. CDR1 and CDR2 (germline): SGHAT, FQNNGV. The CDR3 length is 16 residues. J gave up 9 bases and V 6 bases, and 15 bases lay outside the gene matches. CDR3 sequence: CASSISGGVAGVEQFF. The CDR3 DNA reads as TGTGCCAGCAGTATCTCCGGTGGAGTAGCGGGAGTTGAGCAGTTCTTC. Full variable domain (rest looked up from reference TRBV11-2 and TRBJ2-1): EAGVAQSPRYKIIEKRQSVAFWCNPISGHATLYWYQQILGQGPKLLIQFQNNGVVDDSQLPKDRFSAERLKGVDSTLKIQPAKLEDSAVYLCASSISGGVAGVEQFFGPGTRLTVL.